One T cell receptor beta chain is described in this entry. The sample comes from a study of blood T cell repertoires in COVID-19. Study in general: Material from acute and convalescent COVID-19 was sourced from the United States, Italy and Spain. In each case, the material was cDNA or gDNA derived from T cells, B-cell-depleted T cells, or PBMCs.

Per the authors' pipeline: Amplifying reference gene primers gave estimates of nucleated cell counts. Measured with immunoSEQ multiplex PCR; TCRdb has only the in-frame clones, and not every one. The V and J calls and the clone size are those of that table, but D and trimming were determined from the DNA. The profile shows around 200,000 clones, 83% of them singletons. This sequence originates from a woman in her 40s with active or convalescent COVID-19. Sequenced: peripheral blood.

The CDR3 region has the DNA TGTGCCAGCAGCTTGTGGGCAGACCCCAAAAACATTCAGTACTTC. Translated, it gives CASSLWADPKNIQYF. The chain combines TRBV5-4 with TRBJ2-4, with no clear D. The germline V gene has CDR1 SGHNT and CDR2 YYREEE (reference sequence). This CDR3 comprises 15 residues. The V end lost 1 base, the J end lost 2 bases, and 10 bases lay between the germline ends.